Following are 8 T cell receptor beta chains from one sample sequenced in a study of cytomegalovirus exposure and HLA in healthy donors. The table came from immunoSEQ multiplex PCR; TCRdb's copy has only in-frame clones and leaves some out. Among under 250,000 clones listed, 87% were seen once. Input material: PBMCs. These receptors all stem from a woman younger than 30 in good health and CMV-seropositive.

The chain couples TRBV28 to TRBJ2-3; possibly TRBD2 for D (6 bases). Germline-derived CDR1 and CDR2 are MDHEN and SYDVKM. This CDR3 region has 15 residues. V gave up 3 bases and J gave up 1 base, with 11 bases separating them. The CDR3 here is CASSFGLRRTDTQYF. DNA for the CDR3: TGTGCCAGCAGTTTCGGACTAAGACGCACAGATACGCAGTATTTT.

The chain couples TRBV28 to TRBJ2-7, with a tentative D call TRBD2 (6 bases). This CDR3 spans 13 amino acids. V was clipped by 7 bases and J by 3 bases, with 13 bases between them. CDR1 MDHEN and CDR2 SYDVKM come from the germline V gene. The CDR3 bases are TGTGCCAGCAAAAAGCCAGCGGGCTACGAGCAGTACTTC. Translation: CASKKPAGYEQYF.

V usage is TRBV5-1 and J usage is TRBJ1-1; a weak D match, TRBD1 (6 bases). V lost 7 bases to trimming and J lost 1 base, with 11 bases between them. This CDR3 region has 13 residues. Germline V gene data show CDR1 as SGHRS and CDR2 as YFSETQ. This CDR3 is CASCSGANTEAFF. Written as DNA, the CDR3 is TGCGCCAGCTGTTCAGGGGCGAACACTGAAGCTTTCTTT.

The V call is TRBV7-8, the J call TRBJ2-7; weak D call: TRBD2 (5 bases). Trimming took 5 bases from V and 6 from J, leaving 17 bases between them. CDR3 length equals 14 residues. In germline, CDR1 is SGHVS, CDR2 FQNEAQ. CDR3 DNA sequence: TGTGCCAGCAGCCTGTGGGAGACGGGAAGCGAGCAGTACTTC. This encodes CASSLWETGSEQYF.

The chain has TRBV15 and TRBJ2-6; possible D gene TRBD2, 5 bases. CDR1 LNHNV and CDR2 YYDKDF come from the germline V gene (reference sequence). Deletions cut 5 bases from V and 0 bases from J, with 14 bases between. The CDR3 is made up of 17 amino acids. In DNA, the CDR3 is TGTGCCACCAGCTCAGAGGGCTGGGGCTCTGGGGCCAACGTCCTGACTTTC. Its protein is CATSSEGWGSGANVLTF.

V usage is TRBV30 and J usage is TRBJ2-7; the D gene is possibly TRBD2 (5 bases). This CDR3 spans 12 amino acids. The germline V gene has CDR1 GTSNPN and CDR2 SVGIG (reference sequence). V was clipped by 5 bases and J by 0 bases, with 8 bases between them. The CDR3 is CAWGRNSYEQYF. The DNA for the CDR3 is TGTGCCTGGGGGAGAAACTCCTACGAGCAGTACTTC.

The chain recombines TRBV12-5 with TRBJ2-3; the match to TRBD2 covers 7 bases. The CDR3 is made up of 16 amino acids. Germline V lookup: CDR1 LGHNT, CDR2 FRNRAP. With V trimmed by 7 bases and J by 6 bases, 16 bases remained unmatched. The CDR3 protein is CASALRLAAFKDTQYF. CDR3 sequence (DNA): TGTGCTAGTGCCCTGAGGCTAGCGGCTTTTAAGGATACGCAGTATTTT.

V gene TRBV4-1 combines with J gene TRBJ2-1, with 8 bases matching TRBD1. V lost 4 bases, J lost 4 bases, and 12 bases stayed unmatched. The germline V gene has CDR1 MGHRA and CDR2 YSYEKL. The CDR3 covers 17 residues. CDR3 loop: CASSLEDRAGGYNEQFF. CDR3 DNA sequence: TGCGCCAGCAGCCTGGAGGACAGGGCCGGTGGTTACAATGAGCAGTTCTTC.